This T cell receptor beta chain stems from a study of Graves' ophthalmopathy and Graves' hyperthyroidism. TCR beta CDR3 amplification used RNA transcripts. Second-round multiplex PCR followed a first-round RT-PCR using HTBI primers. TCRdb reprocessed the multiplex PCR reads via MiXCR and lists one record per CDR3 protein. The profile shows about 380,000 distinct CDR3 sequences, 15% of them singletons. The CDR3 sequence is 15 residues long. CDR1 and CDR2 (germline): MDHEN, SYDVKM. Trimming removed 5 bases at V and 2 bases at J, with 16 bases between. At least ten counts were recorded for this clonotype.

The sequencing sample was made of peripheral blood. The V call is TRBV28, the J call TRBJ2-7, with TRBD2 as a possible D gene (6 bases). The TCR comes from a woman aged 18-29 years with stable Graves' hyperthyroidism. The CDR3 sequence: CASSTPLRGTYEQYF. The CDR3 bases are TGTGCCAGCAGTACCCCACTGCGGGGAACCTACGAGCAGTACTTC.